This T cell receptor (beta chain) comes out of a study of memory CD4+ T cells and cytomegalovirus serostatus. This clone occurred once. Libraries were prepared by immunoSEQ multiplex PCR; TCRdb keeps only in-frame clonotypes and omits some of them. The sample has under 35,000 clones; 75% to 80% are singletons. The CDR3 contains 16 residues. The V end was cut by 3 bases, the J end by 2 bases, with 16 bases between. The germline V gene has CDR1 SEHNR and CDR2 FQNEAQ (reference sequence). The sort gate was single viable CD3+CD4+CD8-CD45RO+ cells for memory CD4+ T cells. The clonotype originates from an adult in good health and CMV-seronegative. The rearrangement links TRBV7-9 to TRBJ1-2, with D unclear. The specimen sequenced was memory CD4+ T cells from blood. The CDR3 region has the DNA TGTGCCAGCAGCTTTTACTTCGGGGAAACGAACTATGGCTACACCTTC. This gives the protein CASSFYFGETNYGYTF. Variable domain in full (rest from reference TRBV7-9 and TRBJ1-2): DTGVSQNPRHKITKRGQNVTFRCDPISEHNRLYWYRQTLGQGPEFLTYFQNEAQLEKSRLLSDRFSAERPKGSFSTLEIQRTEQGDSAMYLCASSFYFGETNYGYTFGSGTRLTVV.